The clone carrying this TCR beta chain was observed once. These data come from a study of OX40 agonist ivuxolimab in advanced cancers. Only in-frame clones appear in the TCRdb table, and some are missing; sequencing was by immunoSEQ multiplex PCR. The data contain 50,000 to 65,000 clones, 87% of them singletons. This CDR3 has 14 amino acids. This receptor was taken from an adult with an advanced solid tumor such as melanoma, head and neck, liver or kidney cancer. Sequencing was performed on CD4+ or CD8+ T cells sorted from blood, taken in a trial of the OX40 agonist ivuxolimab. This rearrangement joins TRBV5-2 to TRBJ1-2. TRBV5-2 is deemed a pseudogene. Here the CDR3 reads CASKGVRKTYGYTF. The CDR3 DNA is TGTGCCAGCAAAGGAGTACGAAAGACCTATGGCTACACCTTC.